This TCR beta chain was obtained from a study of T-cell reconstitution after alpha-beta-depleted transplantation in children. This clonotype was counted between two and nine times. Preparation of the TCRbeta library involved a method that used unique molecular identifiers. From the PCR reads, TCRdb called clonotypes with MiXCR, one entry per CDR3 protein. This sample carries a few hundred thousand distinct CDR3 sequences, 13% of them seen once, and the ten largest clones take roughly 4.3%. V lost 6 bases to trimming and J lost 3 bases, with 18 bases between them. This CDR3 spans 15 amino acids. The germline V gene has CDR1 MNHNS and CDR2 SASEGT.

The sequenced sample was PBMCs, obtained from the stem cell graft. The clonotype originates from a human donor who donated a stem cell graft to a child with Fanconi anemia. The V and J genes are TRBV6-1 and TRBJ2-7; D tentatively reads TRBD1 or TRBD2 (5 bases each). CDR3 in DNA: TGTGCCAGCAGACTGGACCGGGACCCCTACTACGAGCAGTACTTC. The encoded protein is CASRLDRDPYYEQYF.